These 8 T cell receptor beta chains came from one sample sequenced in a study of identical twins (dated by TCRdb to 2016 to 2017). The method was 5' RACE. Sequenced on an Illumina HiSeq 2000. In-frame beta chains were kept once TCRdb had trimmed the public reads at Q25 with fastp and called clones with MiXCR. Rows with one shared CDR3 protein collapse into an entry with the most common genes and DNA. Counted in this sample were around 690,000 distinct CDR3 sequences; roughly 20% of them appeared once. The ten largest account for 4% to 4.5% of the sample. These data also featured in a second study, about T cells expressing NK-cell markers.

Specimen: PBMCs. The receptors come from a woman between 18 and 29 years old in good health.

The DNA for the CDR3 is TGTGCCAGCAGCTTAGTCCCCGGGACAGACAATGAGCAGTTCTTC. Residues: CASSLVPGTDNEQFF. The chain combines TRBV7-2 with TRBJ2-1; 7 nucleotides line up with TRBD1. The ends lost 1 base at V and 5 bases at J; junction bases unmatched: 5. The V gene's germline CDR1 is SGHTA and CDR2 FQGNSA. The CDR3 spans 15 residues.

The chain carries TRBV12-3 or TRBV12-4 and TRBJ1-1, with D unresolved. The CDR3 runs to 15 residues. The germline V and J ends were trimmed by 1 base and 0 bases, with 9 bases remaining between them. CDR3 sequence reads: CASSLGDTVNTEAFF. The CDR3 DNA follows: TGTGCCAGCAGTTTAGGCGACACAGTGAACACTGAAGCTTTCTTT.

This chain uses TRBV11-2 with TRBJ2-5; D is ambiguous. Trimming removed 2 bases from V and 3 bases from J, with 13 bases in between. CDR1 and CDR2 from the germline V gene are SGHAT and FQNNGV. The CDR3 runs 15 residues. For the CDR3, the DNA is TGTGCCAGCAGCTTAAACGCTAGAAGCAAAGAGACCCAGTACTTC. Protein product: CASSLNARSKETQYF.

This clonotype was seen at least ten times. The chain carries TRBV6-1 and TRBJ1-1, with unresolved D. Germline V gene lookup returns CDR1 MNHNS and CDR2 SASEGT. Trimming removed 3 bases at V and 1 base at J, with 6 bases between. This CDR3 is built from 13 residues. As DNA, the CDR3 is TGTGCCAGCAGTGATGGAGAGAACACTGAAGCTTTCTTT. Translating gives CASSDGENTEAFF.

This clonotype was seen repeatedly, ten times or more. The chain links TRBV12-3 or TRBV12-4 to TRBJ2-1; 8 nucleotides align to TRBD2. The ends lost 7 bases at V and 0 bases at J; junction bases unmatched: 2. The CDR3 is 14 amino acids. The CDR3 DNA is TGTGCCAGCAACCGGGGGGGCTCCTACAATGAGCAGTTCTTC. This gives the protein CASNRGGSYNEQFF.

This clonotype was seen more than once but under ten times. The chain recombines TRBV20-1 with TRBJ1-1; TRBD1 agrees at 7 bases. CDR3 length equals 15 residues. The germline V gene has CDR1 DFQATT and CDR2 SNEGSKA (reference sequence). V was pared by 0 bases and J by 2 bases, with 6 bases of the junction left unmatched. CDR3 sequence reads: CSARDPRTGNTEAFF. In DNA form, the CDR3 reads TGCAGTGCTAGAGACCCGAGGACAGGAAACACTGAAGCTTTCTTT.

This clonotype came up many times. V usage is TRBV20-1 and J usage is TRBJ2-2, with a weak D call TRBD1 (6 bases). The germline gives CDR1 DFQATT, CDR2 SNEGSKA (reference sequence). V lost 3 bases and J lost 0, with 8 bases in between. This CDR3 is built from 14 residues. CDR3 coding DNA: TGCAGTGCTAGGTACAGGGCGAACACCGGGGAGCTGTTTTTT. It is translated as CSARYRANTGELFF.

This chain's CDR3 is CASSRGLTYADTQYF. In nucleotides, the CDR3 is TGTGCCAGCAGTCGCGGACTAACCTACGCAGATACGCAGTATTTT. The chain links TRBV27 to TRBJ2-3, with D tentatively TRBD2 (6 bases). Deletions cut 5 bases from V and 4 bases from J, with 16 bases between. This CDR3 contains 15 residues. Germline assignment: CDR1 MNHEY and CDR2 SMNVEV (reference sequence).